This T cell receptor (beta chain) was obtained from a study of T cell responses to AZD1222 COVID-19 vaccine (dated by TCRdb to the early 2020s). The study in broad terms: TCR sequencing was performed for 233 trial participants, of whom about 210 were given two doses of AZD1222 and 26 were given two doses of MenACWY control vaccine. Enrollment into the trials was organized by age into subgroups of 18-55, 56-69 and 70-plus years, and those subgroups contained approximately 160, 26 and 62 TCR-sequenced participants, respectively. Study-wide conclusions, independent of this receptor: The whole spike protein was spanned by vaccine-associated CD4 TCRs, and dominant responses were seen in regions 160-218 and 743-854. Reportedly, almost half of the unique spike-specific TCRs recognized epitopes lying outside the regions that are mutated in the B.1.351 and B.1.1.7 variants. No day 14 peak-response samples were available, so repertoires were characterized only after the peak T cell response. Spike-specific TCR breadth and depth rose significantly after two AZD1222 doses compared with day 0 and with MenACWY recipients. In the small 56-69-year group, the increase in depth fell short of significance, most likely because of low power. Participants were mostly white British, with more females than males. The authors suggested clonal diversity may have been underestimated. Only five to seven AZD1222 recipients were SARS-CoV-2 seropositive at baseline, limiting conclusions about previously exposed vaccinees.

The CDR3 regions of human TCRbeta chains were analyzed by immunosequencing. Per the source publication's procedure: Repertoire TCRs were checked for matches against a reference library of SARS-CoV-2-specific TCRs that had been generated using the MIRA antigen-specificity platform. Breadth was defined as the fraction of unique TCRs that were SARS-CoV-2-associated. Depth was defined as the fraction of total T cells that were SARS-CoV-2-associated. Using the MIRA data, each spike-specific TCR was assigned both to the spike region to which the TCR was reactive and to a CD4 or CD8 class. Log10-transformed breadth and depth values were compared by one-way ANOVA with Sidak's multiple comparisons tests. TCRdb took over this immuneACCESS table, retaining in-frame rearrangements with V and J assigned. Such tables are incomplete; in checked studies, under half of the missing clones stem from an unresolved V gene, and the remainder is unexplained. Clone size and the V and J calls come from that table; the DNA yielded D and trimming. The sample table shows 90,000 to 120,000 clones, and about 89% are seen once. The ten largest clones represent less than 7.5% of the sample.

According to the germline V gene, CDR1 reads SNHLY and CDR2 reads FYNNEI. The germline V and J ends show losses of 3 bases and 6 bases respectively, and no gene match explains 3 bases of the junction. Inclusive of the bounding cysteine and phenylalanine, the CDR3 is 15 residues long. The read is trimmed to its CDR3 DNA, 45 bases read in frame from base 1. As regards this clone: The antigen this receptor binds is unknown. No much larger clone is present one base from it, and per-base qualities are unavailable.

The time point label for this specimen denotes: about 28 days (+/-7) after the second vaccine dose. AZD1222 recipients with second doses at about 4 weeks or about 12 weeks were pooled, because spike-specific TCR depth and breadth did not differ between schedules. Vaccinee samples came from UK trials COV001 and COV002, including a single-blind randomized controlled phase 2/3 trial of AZD1222 (ChAdOx1 nCoV-19) in healthy adults. For TCRbeta chain sequencing, PBMC samples were collected from trial participants at day 0 and at day 28 after the second dose. This receptor was obtained from an adult who received the AZD1222 COVID-19 vaccine. This receptor chain uses TRBV2 and TRBJ2-1; 12 bases in between match TRBD1. This specimen was peripheral blood, taken 28 days after the second AZD1222 dose. At the DNA level, the sequence is TGTGCCAGCAGTGAGGGGACAGGGGGCTTCAATGAGCAGTTCTTC. Protein translation: CASSEGTGGFNEQFF.